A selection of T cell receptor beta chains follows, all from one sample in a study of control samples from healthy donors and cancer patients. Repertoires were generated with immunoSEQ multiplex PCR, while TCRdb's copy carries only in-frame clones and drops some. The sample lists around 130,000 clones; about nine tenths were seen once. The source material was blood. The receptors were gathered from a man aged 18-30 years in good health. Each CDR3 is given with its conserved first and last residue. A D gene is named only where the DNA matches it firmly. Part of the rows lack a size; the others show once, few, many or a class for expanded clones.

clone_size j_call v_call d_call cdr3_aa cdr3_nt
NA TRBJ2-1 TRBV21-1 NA CASSKTAGSYNEQFF TGTGCCAGCAGCAAAACAGCGGGGTCTTACAATGAGCAGTTCTTC
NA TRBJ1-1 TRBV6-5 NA CASSYSGYTEAFF TGTGCCAGCAGTTACTCAGGGTACACTGAAGCTTTCTTT
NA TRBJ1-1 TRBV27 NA CASSLDPSYGPGNTEAFF TGTGCCAGCAGTTTAGATCCTTCTTACGGACCTGGGAACACTGAAGCTTTCTTT
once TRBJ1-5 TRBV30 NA CAWSVVGSNQPQHF TGTGCCTGGAGTGTAGTAGGGTCCAATCAGCCCCAGCATTTT
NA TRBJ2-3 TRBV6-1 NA CASSEAERGTDTQYF TGTGCCAGCAGTGAAGCGGAGCGGGGCACAGATACGCAGTATTTT
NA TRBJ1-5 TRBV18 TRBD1 CASSPDRDQPQHF TGTGCCAGCTCACCAGACAGGGACCAGCCCCAGCATTTT
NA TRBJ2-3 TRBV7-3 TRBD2 CASSPHPGRAQVGTDTQYF TGTGCCAGCAGCCCACACCCCGGGAGGGCCCAGGTTGGCACAGATACGCAGTATTTT
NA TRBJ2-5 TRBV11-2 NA CASSLAPQPQETQYF TGTGCCAGCAGCTTAGCCCCACAACCCCAAGAGACCCAGTACTTC
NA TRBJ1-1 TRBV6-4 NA CASSEAANTEAFF TGTGCCAGCAGTGAAGCCGCGAACACTGAAGCTTTCTTT
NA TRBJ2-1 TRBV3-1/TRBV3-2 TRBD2 CASSPDEAGRARVEQFF TGTGCCAGCAGCCCCGATGAGGCCGGGAGGGCCCGGGTTGAGCAGTTCTTC
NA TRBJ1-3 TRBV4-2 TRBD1 CASSQDRGLGGNTIYF TGTGCCAGCAGCCAAGACAGGGGGCTGGGTGGAAACACCATATATTTT
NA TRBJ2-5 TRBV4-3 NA CASSRLRGVLETQYF TGCGCCAGCAGCCGCCTGAGGGGGGTCCTAGAGACCCAGTACTTC
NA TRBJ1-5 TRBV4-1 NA CASSQDGSLSGNQPQHF TGCGCCAGCAGCCAAGATGGGAGCTTGTCGGGCAATCAGCCCCAGCATTTT
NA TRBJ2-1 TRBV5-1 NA CASSLATGVAYNEQFF TGCGCCAGCAGCTTGGCCACGGGAGTGGCCTACAATGAGCAGTTCTTC
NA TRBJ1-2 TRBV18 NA CASSPDPSGYTF TGTGCCAGCTCACCAGATCCGAGCGGCTACACCTTC
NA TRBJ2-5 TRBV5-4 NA CASSLAAGLGGTQYF TGTGCCAGCAGCTTGGCCGCTGGACTAGGGGGGACCCAGTACTTC
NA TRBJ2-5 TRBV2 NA CASSDEGGVPAGTQETQYF TGTGCCAGCAGTGATGAGGGGGGTGTCCCAGCGGGGACCCAAGAGACCCAGTACTTC
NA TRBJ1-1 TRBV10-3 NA CAISELLNTEAFF TGTGCCATCAGTGAGTTGCTGAACACTGAAGCTTTCTTT